The TCR beta chain under discussion was sequenced for a study of follicular helper T cells after annual influenza vaccination. Clones were read by immunoSEQ multiplex PCR, and TCRdb kept only the in-frame ones, dropping some. Found here are 8,500 to 9,000 clones, 65% to 85% of them singletons; the top ten hold 3% to 4%. This sample's time point: 2014-2015 season, 7 days after vaccination. Community-dwelling subjects without influenza vaccination in the prior 6 months were enrolled. Study results and caveats: ICOS+CD38+ cTfh clonality change tracked circulating plasmablast frequency change.

As for this clone: Antigen unknown.

The germline V gene has CDR1 SGHVS and CDR2 FNYEAQ. Trimming stripped 4 bases from V and 2 bases from J, with 11 bases between. The CDR3 has 14 residues. The clonotype originates from an adult who received the influenza vaccine. The chain recombines TRBV7-6 with TRBJ2-5, with a tentative D call TRBD1 (6 bases). The specimen comprised CXCR5+ CD38- circulating T follicular helper cells from blood, sampled 7 days after influenza vaccination. Subset specified: circulating Tfh, non-naive CD4+CXCR5+PD-1+ (ICOS+CD38+ or ICOS-CD38-). The CDR3 loop is CASSSDRPQETQYF. The CDR3 coding sequence is TGTGCCAGCAGCTCTGACAGGCCTCAAGAGACCCAGTACTTC.